The clone carrying this TCR beta chain has only a few counts. Its antigen is not known. The CDR3 extends over 14 amino acids. Germline-derived CDR1 and CDR2 are DFQATT and SNEGSKA (reference sequence). V lost 2 bases and J 2 bases, leaving 10 bases between the germline ends. Via MiXCR, TCRdb re-called the reads, giving one row per CDR3 protein. Of hundreds of thousands of distinct CDR3 sequences listed, about a sixth are singletons. This sample was included in a study of T cell repertoires in cytomegalovirus infection. As for the study in general: Matching HLA type, along with CMV infection, was indicated by public TCR beta signatures. General observations from the study: Using cumulative public TCR beta family frequency, the authors identified those who carried CMV together with the relevant HLA. HLA-C-restricted CMV clonotypes gave the most frequent clonotype in two of eight donors.

The genes are TRBV20-1 and TRBJ1-5; D uncertain. The clonotype originates from a human donor in good health (CMV status not recorded). Some clones in this sample may be carry-over from other donors' samples. Sequencing used PBMCs. The CDR3: CSARRFHGNQPQHF. The CDR3 DNA sequence: TGCAGTGCTAGAAGGTTCCATGGCAATCAGCCCCAGCATTTT.